Below, 7 T cell receptor beta chains from the same sample are listed, as sequenced in a study of breast tumors, draining lymph nodes, adjacent tissues. TCRdb reprocessed the multiplex PCR reads with MiXCR, giving one entry per CDR3 protein. The sample has a few hundred thousand distinct CDR3 sequences, around 34% seen once. Axillary draining lymph nodes of breast cancer patients supplied the node samples. Sample: axillary lymph node tissue. The receptors stem from a female donor with breast cancer. Some clones in this sample may be carry-over from other donors' samples.

This clonotype was recorded many times. The rearrangement joins TRBV28 to TRBJ2-5; 12 bases fit TRBD2. J was trimmed by 6 bases and V by 10 bases; bases with no gene match: 9. There are 14 residues in the CDR3. In germline, CDR1 is MDHEN, CDR2 SYDVKM. CDR3 in DNA: TGTGCCACATCTCTAGCGGGAGGGCTAAAGACCCAGTACTTC. The encoded protein is CATSLAGGLKTQYF. The full variable domain, in which reference TRBV28 and TRBJ2-5 provide the parts outside the CDR3, is DVKVTQSSRYLVKRTGEKVFLECVQDMDHENMFWYRQDPGLGLRLIYFSYDVKMKEKGDIPEGYSVSREKKERFSLILESASTNQTSMYLCATSLAGGLKTQYFGPGTRLLVL.

This clonotype came up many times. The chain carries TRBV12-5 and TRBJ1-2, with a tentative D call TRBD1 (6 bases). Germline lookup yields CDR1 LGHNT and CDR2 FRNRAP. V lost 5 bases and J 6 bases, leaving 16 bases between the germline ends. The CDR3 is made up of 14 amino acids. CDR3 sequence: CASGVHRDRNGYTF. The CDR3 DNA is TGTGCTAGTGGTGTCCACAGGGATCGGAATGGCTACACCTTC.

This clonotype appeared a single time. V usage is TRBV20-1 and J usage is TRBJ2-2; possibly TRBD2 for D (6 bases). The CDR3 loop spans 13 amino acids. V was clipped by 3 bases and J by 7 bases, with 12 bases between them. Germline CDR1 reads DFQATT; CDR2 reads SNEGSKA (reference sequence). The DNA for the CDR3 is TGCAGTGCTAGTGCCCTGGGGGGCGGGGAGCTGTTTTTT. Protein product: CSASALGGGELFF.

This clonotype was seen a few times. The V gene is TRBV20-1, the J gene TRBJ2-4; a possible D gene is TRBD1 (7 bases). There are 13 residues in the CDR3. V lost 1 base and J 9 bases, leaving 13 bases between the germline ends. The V gene's germline CDR1 is DFQATT and CDR2 SNEGSKA (reference sequence). CDR3 in amino acids: CSARGPGGGIQYF. CDR3 bases: TGCAGTGCTAGAGGGCCAGGGGGAGGCATTCAGTACTTC.

This clonotype was recorded at least ten times. The chain recombines TRBV7-9 with TRBJ2-5; 9 bases fit TRBD2. The germline V gene encodes CDR1 SEHNR and CDR2 FQNEAQ (reference sequence). The CDR3 extends over 14 amino acids. V shed 2 bases and J 4 bases; nucleotides not matched to a gene: 2. For the CDR3, the DNA is TGTGCCAGCAGCTTAAGGCGGGAGGGAGAGACCCAGTACTTC. Translated: CASSLRREGETQYF.

With regard to this clonotype: This clone may be a read error of a much larger clone one base away. The chain employs TRBV5-6 and TRBJ1-2, with no clear D. Looked up from germline, CDR1 is SGHDT and CDR2 is YYEEEE. CDR3 length equals 15 residues. V shed 4 bases and J shed 0 bases, with 13 bases lying between them. CDR3 bases: TGTGCCAGCAGCCGGGCAGGATTAGCTAACTATGGCTACACCTTC. Translated, it gives CASSRAGLANYGYTF.

To note about this clonotype: In this CDR3 the conserved last residue, phenylalanine or tryptophan, is missing, so a read error is likely. The CDR3 sequence is CSARVPGGNQPQHG. In DNA form, the CDR3 reads TGCAGTGCTAGAGTCCCAGGGGGCAATCAGCCCCAGCATGGT. The rearrangement uses TRBV20-1 and TRBJ1-5; weak D call: TRBD1 (6 bases). The V gene lost 1 base and the J gene lost 2 bases, with 9 bases spanning the gap. Per germline, CDR1 DFQATT and CDR2 SNEGSKA (reference sequence). The CDR3 has 14 amino acids.